The sequence of this T cell receptor beta chain was determined in a study of identical twins. The CDR3 is 17 amino acids. Germline-derived CDR1 and CDR2 are MNHEY and SMNVEV (reference sequence). V lost 5 bases to trimming and J lost 1 base; unmatched junction nucleotides: 11. One entry per CDR3 protein, called by TCRdb with MiXCR from the 5' RACE reads. This sample has 1.5 million to 2 million distinct CDR3 sequences, with under 35% found just once. Overall study results and limits: Analyses of zero insertions could be partly confounded by invariant MAIT and iNKT cells.

This clonotype occurred once. Its antigen is currently unknown. This sequence was found in a newborn girl in good health. V gene TRBV27 combines with J gene TRBJ1-1, with TRBD1 matching 9 bases. Sequenced sample: cord blood. Written as DNA, the CDR3 is TGTGCCAGCAGTCCGGGACAGGGTAGGGAAAAGAACACTGAAGCTTTCTTT. Its protein product is CASSPGQGREKNTEAFF.